This T cell receptor (beta chain) was recorded in a study of blood T cell repertoires in COVID-19. Study background: COVID-19 samples from acute and convalescent phases originated in the United States, Italy and Spain.

This clone was detected only a few times. The germline CDR1 and CDR2 sequences are WNHNN and SYGVQD (reference sequence). This CDR3 region has 19 residues. Between the trimmed V and J ends, which lost 1 base and 1 base, there was a span of 21 bases. The participants were between about 18 and 90 years old and came from some 23 US areas. Cohorts were assigned according to the clinical history that participants reported. In the authors' methods: Nucleated cell counts were estimated from reference gene primer amplification. Using immunoSEQ multiplex PCR, the repertoire was profiled, and TCRdb retains in-frame clones only, with some absent. V and J calls and clone size are those listed in that table; D and trimming were worked out from the DNA. The sample has roughly 250,000 clones, roughly 87% seen once.

This sequence joins TRBV10-1 and TRBJ2-3; perhaps TRBD2 as D (5 bases). The TCR sequence derives from a young woman with acute COVID-19. Specimen: PBMCs or T cells enriched from blood (not recorded which). CDR3 protein: CASSEFIGWENPGTDTQYF. The CDR3 DNA sequence: TGCGCCAGCAGTGAGTTTATCGGTTGGGAGAACCCTGGCACAGATACGCAGTATTTT.